This TCR beta chain was obtained from a study of human T cells and chemical hapten exposure. Study-level information: Mainly, slight library volume differences in the pool made TCR yields vary.

CDR1 is LGHNA and CDR2 is YNFKEQ in the germline V gene. Unmatched junction bases numbered 2, after V lost 0 bases and J lost 0 bases. CDR3 length: 15 amino acids. The authors extracted total RNA from unfractionated whole blood. Individual cDNA molecules each carried unique molecular identifiers attached by the library. Original handling: Sample TCR counts, which ranged from roughly 23,224 to 750,000, had a median of 95,638. TCRdb re-derived calls from the 5' RACE reads in MiXCR, one entry per CDR3 protein. The V and J calls, along with clone size, are taken from TCRdb and not from the paper's own processing. The sample consists of 120,000 to 150,000 distinct CDR3 sequences, around 4% of them appearing once.

This TCR came from a female donor in good health. The J gene is TRBJ2-7, the V gene TRBV4-2, with 7 bases lining up with TRBD2. The CDR3 region is CASSQDGGSSYEQYF. The CDR3 nucleotides are TGTGCCAGCAGCCAAGACGGGGGGAGCTCCTACGAGCAGTACTTC.